One and the same sample provided the 15 T cell receptor beta chains below, sequenced in a study of beta chain features in type 1 diabetes. Isolated RNA was reverse transcribed in full, so expressed TCRB transcripts were sequenced. TCRdb keeps only in-frame clones here, not all; method: immunoSEQ multiplex PCR. This table has more than 300,000 clones, around 12% appearing once. Material: naive CD4+ T cells from blood. These receptors were taken from a man in his late teens or twenties in good health.

Here the CDR3 reads CASSPPLAGGGNEQFF. The CDR3 nucleotides are TGCGCCAGCAGCCCACCTCTAGCGGGAGGTGGGAATGAGCAGTTCTTC. This rearrangement joins TRBV5-1 to TRBJ2-1; TRBD2 matches 11 bases. The germline gives CDR1 SGHRS, CDR2 YFSETQ. The CDR3 covers 16 residues. The J segment lost 7 bases and the V segment lost 4 bases, leaving 10 bases of the junction unmatched.

This clone was counted between two and nine times. This sequence joins TRBV4-2 and TRBJ1-2; TRBD1 matches at 7 bases. V lost 0 bases and J lost 4; bases outside the gene matches: 11. This CDR3 region has 17 residues. Germline V lookup: CDR1 LGHNA, CDR2 YNFKEQ. The CDR3 spells CASSQERQGRGIYGYTF. In nucleotides, the CDR3 is TGTGCCAGCAGCCAAGAGAGACAGGGCAGAGGAATCTATGGCTACACCTTC.

This clone has a handful of counts. At the DNA level, this CDR3 is encoded by other sequences in the same sample as well. V usage is TRBV7-3 and J usage is TRBJ2-2, with D unclear. Germline V lookup: CDR1 SGHTA, CDR2 FQGTGA. The CDR3 runs 12 residues. Trimming removed 5 bases at V and 5 bases at J, with 6 bases between. The CDR3 region has the DNA TGTGCCAGCAGCCCCGGGACCGGGGAGCTGTTTTTT. This sequence encodes CASSPGTGELFF.

The chain has TRBV6-5 and TRBJ2-1, with D perhaps TRBD1 (6 bases). V lost 6 bases and J 4 bases, leaving 13 bases between the germline ends. Germline CDR1 MNHEY, CDR2 SVGAGI. The CDR3 totals 14 residues. Here the CDR3 reads CASSPWDIYNEQFF. For the CDR3, the DNA is TGTGCCAGCAGCCCCTGGGACATATACAATGAGCAGTTCTTC.

This clone was counted only a few times. The chain couples TRBV4-3 to TRBJ2-1; D perhaps matches TRBD2 (6 bases). Germline-derived CDR1 and CDR2 are LGHNA and YSLEER. CDR3 size: 17 residues. V was clipped by 0 bases and J by 3 bases, with 15 bases between them. Written as DNA, the CDR3 is TGCGCCAGCAGCCAAGATGATACTCTAGCGAGCTACAATGAGCAGTTCTTC. This codes for CASSQDDTLASYNEQFF.

This sequence joins TRBV29-1 and TRBJ1-4; D is ambiguous. This CDR3 is built from 12 residues. V was clipped by 7 bases and J by 4 bases, with 10 bases between them. Germline CDR1 SQVTM, CDR2 ANQGSEA. The CDR3 loop reads CSADDNNEKLFF. The CDR3 DNA reads TGCAGCGCGGATGACAATAATGAAAAACTGTTTTTT.

The genes are TRBV7-9 and TRBJ2-7, with D tentatively TRBD2 (6 bases). Germline V gene sequence: CDR1 SEHNR, CDR2 FQNEAQ (reference sequence). The CDR3 is 14 residues long. V shed 2 bases and J shed 2 bases, with 10 bases lying between them. This CDR3 reads CASSLTGVAYEQYF. Here the CDR3 DNA reads TGTGCCAGCAGCTTAACGGGAGTAGCCTACGAGCAGTACTTC.

This clone was observed a few times. The chain is built from TRBV7-9 and TRBJ2-2; TRBD1 might be the D (6 bases). CDR3 length: 16 amino acids. Trimming shortened V by 6 bases and J by 3 bases, and 17 bases separated the two germline ends. Germline CDR1 SEHNR, CDR2 FQNEAQ (reference sequence). The CDR3 region is CASSTFRQADTGELFF. The CDR3 nucleotides are TGTGCCAGCAGTACATTTCGACAGGCGGACACCGGGGAGCTGTTTTTT.

This clone was seen only a few times. The rearrangement uses TRBV5-1 and TRBJ2-7; TRBD1 agrees at 9 bases. The V segment lost 4 bases and the J segment 2 bases; nucleotides outside the gene matches: 4. CDR3 size: 14 residues. The germline gives CDR1 SGHRS, CDR2 YFSETQ. The CDR3 reads CASSKTGGPYEQYF. The CDR3 DNA sequence: TGCGCCAGCAGCAAGACAGGGGGACCCTACGAGCAGTACTTC.

The rearrangement links TRBV2 to TRBJ2-1; TRBD1 agrees at 9 bases. This CDR3 has 13 amino acids. Germline CDR1 reads SNHLY; CDR2 reads FYNNEI. Trimming removed 6 bases from V and 8 bases from J; junction bases left unmatched: 5. The CDR3 region is CASRGTGGYEQFF. The DNA of the CDR3 is TGTGCCAGCAGGGGAACAGGGGGCTATGAGCAGTTCTTC.

This clone was detected once. CDR3 loop: CASSAPDRGDDTGELFF. The CDR3, as DNA: TGTGCCAGCAGCGCCCCGGACAGGGGAGACGACACCGGGGAGCTGTTTTTT. The chain links TRBV5-4 to TRBJ2-2; 9 nucleotides align to TRBD1. Germline lookup yields CDR1 SGHNT and CDR2 YYREEE (reference sequence). The CDR3 runs 17 residues. With V trimmed by 4 bases and J by 3 bases, 10 bases remained unmatched. Drawing the rest from reference TRBV5-4 and TRBJ2-2, the complete variable domain is ETGVTQSPTHLIKTRGQQVTLRCSSQSGHNTVSWYQQALGQGPQFIFQYYREEENGRGNFPPRFSGLQFPNYSSELNVNALELDDSALYLCASSAPDRGDDTGELFFGEGSRLTVL.

The chain employs TRBV5-6 and TRBJ2-5; 7 nucleotides line up with TRBD1. Trimming removed 0 bases from V and 4 bases from J; junction bases left unmatched: 0. Germline V gives CDR1 SGHDT, CDR2 YYEEEE. CDR3 length: 13 amino acids. The CDR3 loop is CASSLAGGETQYF. CDR3 nucleotides: TGTGCCAGCAGCTTGGCAGGGGGAGAGACCCAGTACTTC.

The table lists this clone with a few counts. The V gene is TRBV5-1, the J gene TRBJ2-1; TRBD2 matches at 11 bases. The CDR3 spans 15 residues. Germline assignment: CDR1 SGHRS and CDR2 YFSETQ. V lost 2 bases, J lost 7 bases, and 5 bases stayed unmatched. The CDR3 loop reads CASSFIAGGLNEQFF. The CDR3 DNA follows: TGCGCCAGCAGCTTCATAGCGGGGGGGTTAAATGAGCAGTTCTTC. Supplemented by reference TRBV5-1 and TRBJ2-1, the full variable domain reads KAGVTQTPRYLIKTRGQQVTLSCSPISGHRSVSWYQQTPGQGLQFLFEYFSETQRNKGNFPGRFSGRQFSNSRSEMNVSTLELGDSALYLCASSFIAGGLNEQFFGPGTRLTVL.

The V call is TRBV15, the J call TRBJ2-2; D gene unclear. The V and J ends lost 5 bases and 10 bases respectively, with 11 bases between them. CDR3 length equals 12 residues. Germline-derived CDR1 and CDR2 are LNHNV and YYDKDF (reference sequence). The CDR3 spells CATSGVAEELFF. The CDR3 region has the DNA TGTGCCACCAGCGGTGTTGCGGAGGAGCTGTTTTTT.

The sample holds a few counts of this clone. The chain carries TRBV18 and TRBJ1-5, with D hard to call. From germline, CDR1 is KGHSH and CDR2 LQKENI. V was cut by 6 bases and J by 0 bases, with 6 bases left in between. This CDR3 region has 13 residues. The CDR3 region is CASSTNSNQPQHF. The DNA for the CDR3 is TGTGCCAGCTCCACAAATAGCAATCAGCCCCAGCATTTT.